This T cell receptor (beta chain) stems from a study of post-analysis software for immune sequencing data. Study details: Recorded disease courses covered relapsing-remitting, secondary progressive and progressive-relapsing multiple sclerosis. Some patients had no subtype annotation. Broader study findings: In patients, 4 to 6 TRBV segments were more frequent than in controls, with TRBV5-6, TRBV5-1 and TRBV20-1 among them. The normalized Chao1 diversity of multiple sclerosis patients was significantly lower than that of controls.

V shed 6 bases, J shed 0 bases, and the junction held 13 bases outside the gene matches. The CDR3 is 20 residues long. Germline V gene lookup returns CDR1 MNHEY and CDR2 SMNVEV (reference sequence). Each TCR beta cDNA library carried unique molecular identifiers. Approximately 550,000 cDNA molecules came from around 1 to 10 million T cells. Using its own MiXCR run on the PCR reads, TCRdb lists one record per CDR3 protein. There are 350,000 to 500,000 distinct CDR3 sequences in the sample; approximately 38% occur only once, and 7.5% to 8.5% lies in the top ten. On this clonotype itself: The antigen remains unidentified.

The specimen was blood. This chain uses TRBV27 with TRBJ2-3, with 15 bases aligning to TRBD2. The TCR comes from a girl aged 2-15 years with multiple sclerosis. For the CDR3, the DNA is TGTGCCAGCAGCCCTTATCGGACTAGCGGGAGGGCCGGGAGCACAGATACGCAGTATTTT. Encoded protein: CASSPYRTSGRAGSTDTQYF.